These T cell receptor beta chains were read from a single sample in a study of PD-1 blockade in mismatch repair-deficient tumors. This table comes from immunoSEQ multiplex PCR, and its TCRdb copy is limited to in-frame clones, with some not included. The repertoire consists of about 40,000 clones, with around 83% occurring once and the leading ten covering approximately 3.5%. The material was peripheral blood, obtained roughly 76 weeks after starting pembrolizumab. The receptors stem from an adult with mismatch repair-deficient cancer. Each CDR3 is given with its conserved first and last residue. A D gene is named only where the DNA matches it firmly. Where a row states a size, it is once, few, many or the class of an expanded clone; other rows omit it.

abundance: NA
d_gene: NA
v_gene: TRBV6-5
j_gene: TRBJ1-2
CDR3aa: CASSYSNWDDGYTF
CDR3nt: TGTGCCAGCAGTTACTCGAATTGGGACGACGGCTACACCTTC

abundance: NA
d_gene: TRBD1
v_gene: TRBV6-5
j_gene: TRBJ1-1
CDR3aa: CASRQGAATEAFF
CDR3nt: TGTGCCAGCAGGCAGGGGGCGGCCACTGAAGCTTTCTTT

abundance: NA
d_gene: NA
v_gene: TRBV5-1
j_gene: TRBJ2-1
CDR3aa: CASSLSQGYNEQFF
CDR3nt: TGCGCCAGCAGCTTGAGCCAGGGCTACAATGAGCAGTTCTTC

abundance: once
d_gene: TRBD1
v_gene: TRBV18
j_gene: TRBJ1-2
CDR3aa: CASSIETGPASYTF
CDR3nt: TGTGCCAGCTCAATCGAGACAGGGCCGGCGAGCTACACCTTC

abundance: NA
d_gene: TRBD2
v_gene: TRBV11-3
j_gene: TRBJ2-1
CDR3aa: CASSSSTSGTYNEQFF
CDR3nt: TGTGCCAGCAGCTCCTCCACTAGCGGGACCTACAATGAGCAGTTCTTC

abundance: NA
d_gene: NA
v_gene: TRBV7-7
j_gene: TRBJ2-1
CDR3aa: CASSLERGEQFF
CDR3nt: TGTGCTAGCAGCTTAGAGAGGGGGGAGCAGTTCTTC

abundance: NA
d_gene: NA
v_gene: TRBV9
j_gene: TRBJ2-2
CDR3aa: CASSRQGQNTGELFF
CDR3nt: TGTGCCAGCAGCCGGCAGGGGCAGAACACCGGGGAGCTGTTTTTT

abundance: NA
d_gene: NA
v_gene: TRBV19
j_gene: TRBJ1-3
CDR3aa: CASKTKADSGNTIYF
CDR3nt: TGTGCCAGTAAGACAAAGGCCGACTCTGGAAACACCATATATTTT

abundance: NA
d_gene: TRBD1
v_gene: TRBV16
j_gene: TRBJ2-2
CDR3aa: CASSHPQAAGGTGELFF
CDR3nt: TGTGCCAGCAGCCACCCTCAGGCGGCAGGGGGCACCGGGGAGCTGTTTTTT

abundance: NA
d_gene: NA
v_gene: TRBV5-1
j_gene: TRBJ1-5
CDR3aa: CASSEEGHQPQHF
CDR3nt: TGCGCCAGCAGCGAGGAAGGACATCAGCCCCAGCATTTT

abundance: NA
d_gene: TRBD2
v_gene: TRBV29-1
j_gene: TRBJ2-3
CDR3aa: CSVDLAGALDTQYF
CDR3nt: TGCAGCGTTGACCTAGCGGGAGCCTTGGATACGCAGTATTTT

abundance: NA
d_gene: TRBD2
v_gene: TRBV5-1
j_gene: TRBJ2-3
CDR3aa: CASSLGSAGADTQYF
CDR3nt: TGCGCCAGCAGCTTGGGTTCGGCGGGAGCAGATACGCAGTATTTT

abundance: NA
d_gene: TRBD1
v_gene: TRBV27
j_gene: TRBJ2-4
CDR3aa: CASSFLGQGIGKNIQYF
CDR3nt: TGTGCCAGCAGTTTCCTCGGACAGGGGATAGGGAAAAACATTCAGTACTTC

abundance: NA
d_gene: TRBD1
v_gene: TRBV5-1
j_gene: TRBJ2-1
CDR3aa: CASSPGQGAREQFF
CDR3nt: TGCGCCAGCAGCCCGGGACAGGGGGCGCGGGAGCAGTTCTTC

abundance: NA
d_gene: NA
v_gene: TRBV30
j_gene: TRBJ1-1
CDR3aa: CAWSLVNTEAFF
CDR3nt: TGTGCCTGGAGTCTTGTGAACACTGAAGCTTTCTTT

abundance: few
d_gene: TRBD1
v_gene: TRBV27
j_gene: TRBJ1-2
CDR3aa: CASSPGTANGYTF
CDR3nt: TGTGCCAGCAGTCCCGGGACAGCAAATGGCTACACCTTC

abundance: NA
d_gene: NA
v_gene: TRBV29-1
j_gene: TRBJ2-2
CDR3aa: CSAARVNTGELFF
CDR3nt: TGCAGCGCCGCGCGGGTGAACACCGGGGAGCTGTTTTTT

abundance: NA
d_gene: TRBD1
v_gene: TRBV7-2
j_gene: TRBJ2-7
CDR3aa: CASSLSTGISYEQYF
CDR3nt: TGTGCCAGCAGCTTATCGACAGGGATCTCCTACGAGCAGTACTTC

abundance: NA
d_gene: NA
v_gene: TRBV11-3
j_gene: TRBJ2-2
CDR3aa: CASSFAGELFF
CDR3nt: TGTGCCAGCAGCTTTGCGGGGGAGCTGTTTTTT

abundance: NA
d_gene: NA
v_gene: TRBV10-3
j_gene: TRBJ1-4
CDR3aa: CAISEGQGFRNEKLFF
CDR3nt: TGTGCCATCAGTGAGGGGCAGGGTTTTCGTAATGAAAAACTGTTTTTT

abundance: NA
d_gene: NA
v_gene: TRBV10-3
j_gene: TRBJ2-3
CDR3aa: CAIKGDGRTDTQYF
CDR3nt: TGTGCCATCAAGGGGGACGGACGCACAGATACGCAGTATTTT

abundance: NA
d_gene: NA
v_gene: TRBV6-5
j_gene: TRBJ1-2
CDR3aa: CASSYSGGASGYTF
CDR3nt: TGTGCCAGCAGTTACTCGGGGGGGGCCTCTGGCTACACCTTC

abundance: NA
d_gene: NA
v_gene: TRBV10-2
j_gene: TRBJ1-2
CDR3aa: CASSELWLGELYGYTF
CDR3nt: TGCGCCAGCAGTGAGTTGTGGTTGGGAGAACTTTATGGCTACACCTTC

abundance: NA
d_gene: NA
v_gene: TRBV9
j_gene: TRBJ1-1
CDR3aa: CASSTQVGNTEAFF
CDR3nt: TGTGCCAGCAGCACGCAGGTGGGGAACACTGAAGCTTTCTTT

abundance: once
d_gene: TRBD2
v_gene: TRBV11-3
j_gene: TRBJ2-7
CDR3aa: CASSNHIPGLAVYEQYF
CDR3nt: TGTGCCAGCAGCAATCACATCCCCGGACTAGCGGTCTACGAGCAGTACTTC

abundance: few
d_gene: NA
v_gene: TRBV27
j_gene: TRBJ1-5
CDR3aa: CASSFHNQPQHF
CDR3nt: TGTGCCAGCAGTTTTCACAATCAGCCCCAGCATTTT

abundance: NA
d_gene: TRBD2
v_gene: TRBV30
j_gene: TRBJ2-1
CDR3aa: CAWSAGSGSYNEQFF
CDR3nt: TGTGCCTGGAGTGCGGGTAGCGGGAGTTACAATGAGCAGTTCTTC

abundance: NA
d_gene: NA
v_gene: TRBV2
j_gene: TRBJ1-2
CDR3aa: CASKGIYGYTF
CDR3nt: TGTGCCAGCAAGGGGATTTATGGCTACACCTTC

abundance: NA
d_gene: TRBD1
v_gene: TRBV6-5
j_gene: TRBJ2-7
CDR3aa: CASSYAEGQARPLQYF
CDR3nt: TGTGCCAGCAGTTACGCGGAGGGACAGGCAAGACCACTCCAGTACTTC

abundance: NA
d_gene: NA
v_gene: TRBV7-6
j_gene: TRBJ2-1
CDR3aa: CASSLELVKSSYNEQFF
CDR3nt: TGTGCCAGCAGCTTAGAACTAGTCAAGAGCTCCTACAATGAGCAGTTCTTC

abundance: NA
d_gene: NA
v_gene: TRBV4-1
j_gene: TRBJ2-1
CDR3aa: CASSQDSGSSSSYNEQFF
CDR3nt: TGCGCCAGCAGCCAAGATAGCGGAAGCAGCAGCTCCTACAATGAGCAGTTCTTC

abundance: few
d_gene: TRBD2
v_gene: TRBV19
j_gene: TRBJ2-3
CDR3aa: CASNPTSGRTSFSTDTQYF
CDR3nt: TGTGCCAGTAACCCGACTAGCGGGAGGACATCATTTAGCACAGATACGCAGTATTTT

abundance: NA
d_gene: NA
v_gene: TRBV6-5
j_gene: TRBJ2-7
CDR3aa: CASSYTQATNSYEQYF
CDR3nt: TGTGCCAGCAGTTACACCCAAGCGACAAACTCCTACGAGCAGTACTTC

abundance: NA
d_gene: TRBD2
v_gene: TRBV2
j_gene: TRBJ2-7
CDR3aa: CASSGTSTYEQYF
CDR3nt: TGTGCCAGCAGTGGGACTAGCACCTACGAGCAGTACTTC

abundance: NA
d_gene: NA
v_gene: TRBV5-4
j_gene: TRBJ2-1
CDR3aa: CASRGAQRGDEQFF
CDR3nt: TGTGCCAGCAGAGGGGCCCAGAGGGGCGATGAGCAGTTCTTC

abundance: NA
d_gene: TRBD2
v_gene: TRBV25-1
j_gene: TRBJ2-5
CDR3aa: CASSAQGTSDRETQYF
CDR3nt: TGTGCCAGCAGTGCCCAAGGGACTAGCGATCGGGAGACCCAGTACTTC

abundance: NA
d_gene: NA
v_gene: TRBV20-1
j_gene: TRBJ1-2
CDR3aa: CSAREAVGYTF
CDR3nt: TGCAGTGCTAGAGAGGCCGTCGGCTACACCTTC

abundance: NA
d_gene: TRBD1
v_gene: TRBV5-5
j_gene: TRBJ1-2
CDR3aa: CASSRSRDRGFYGYTF
CDR3nt: TGTGCCAGCAGCAGGAGTCGGGACAGGGGCTTCTATGGCTACACCTTC

abundance: NA
d_gene: NA
v_gene: TRBV4-2
j_gene: TRBJ1-3
CDR3aa: CASSQPGSLFGNTIYF
CDR3nt: TGTGCCAGCAGCCAACCAGGGTCTCTGTTTGGAAACACCATATATTTT

abundance: few
d_gene: TRBD2
v_gene: TRBV19
j_gene: TRBJ2-3
CDR3aa: CASSIGLAEYTDTQYF
CDR3nt: TGTGCCAGTAGTATTGGACTAGCGGAATACACAGATACGCAGTATTTT

abundance: NA
d_gene: NA
v_gene: TRBV13
j_gene: TRBJ2-7
CDR3aa: CASSLRSLEDEQYF
CDR3nt: TGTGCCAGCAGCTTAAGATCCCTGGAAGACGAGCAGTACTTC

abundance: NA
d_gene: TRBD2
v_gene: TRBV6-1
j_gene: TRBJ2-1
CDR3aa: CTSLADDYNEQFF
CDR3nt: TGTACTTCTCTAGCGGACGACTACAATGAGCAGTTCTTC

abundance: few
d_gene: NA
v_gene: TRBV4-2
j_gene: TRBJ2-1
CDR3aa: CASSQAGLLDEQFF
CDR3nt: TGTGCCAGCAGCCAAGCGGGCTTATTGGACGAGCAGTTCTTC

abundance: NA
d_gene: NA
v_gene: TRBV7-6
j_gene: TRBJ2-3
CDR3aa: CASSRRATQTDTQYF
CDR3nt: TGTGCCAGCAGCCGAAGAGCGACACAGACAGATACGCAGTATTTT

abundance: NA
d_gene: TRBD1
v_gene: TRBV6-1
j_gene: TRBJ1-3
CDR3aa: CASTVGQGVQNTIYF
CDR3nt: TGTGCCAGCACCGTAGGACAGGGTGTCCAAAACACCATATATTTT

abundance: NA
d_gene: TRBD1
v_gene: TRBV7-8
j_gene: TRBJ1-1
CDR3aa: CASSLERQGPGVPNTEAFF
CDR3nt: TGTGCCAGCAGCTTAGAACGACAGGGACCCGGGGTCCCCAACACTGAAGCTTTCTTT

abundance: NA
d_gene: NA
v_gene: TRBV4-1
j_gene: TRBJ2-6
CDR3aa: CASSQDWGLWANVLTF
CDR3nt: TGCGCCAGCAGCCAAGATTGGGGGCTCTGGGCCAACGTCCTGACTTTC

abundance: NA
d_gene: NA
v_gene: TRBV19
j_gene: TRBJ2-2
CDR3aa: CASSTGTGGGGELFF
CDR3nt: TGTGCCAGTAGTACGGGGACGGGCGGTGGCGGGGAGCTGTTTTTT

abundance: NA
d_gene: NA
v_gene: TRBV7-2
j_gene: TRBJ1-2
CDR3aa: CASTLRWAEGYGYTF
CDR3nt: TGTGCCAGCACCTTAAGGTGGGCCGAAGGGTATGGCTACACCTTC

abundance: NA
d_gene: NA
v_gene: TRBV5-1
j_gene: TRBJ2-5
CDR3aa: CASSLAPGGLRQETQYF
CDR3nt: TGCGCCAGCAGCTTGGCTCCTGGAGGTTTAAGGCAAGAGACCCAGTACTTC

abundance: NA
d_gene: NA
v_gene: TRBV5-6
j_gene: TRBJ1-4
CDR3aa: CASSLGQIINEKLFF
CDR3nt: TGTGCCAGCAGCTTGGGACAGATAATTAATGAAAAACTGTTTTTT

abundance: once
d_gene: TRBD2
v_gene: TRBV13
j_gene: TRBJ2-5
CDR3aa: CASSKSGSGETQYF
CDR3nt: TGTGCCAGCAGCAAAAGCGGGAGTGGAGAGACCCAGTACTTC

abundance: NA
d_gene: NA
v_gene: TRBV27
j_gene: TRBJ1-1
CDR3aa: CASSPDPNTEAFF
CDR3nt: TGTGCCAGCAGCCCCGACCCGAACACTGAAGCTTTCTTT

abundance: NA
d_gene: TRBD2
v_gene: TRBV11-2
j_gene: TRBJ2-1
CDR3aa: CASSLAGTSANNEQFF
CDR3nt: TGTGCCAGCAGCCTAGCCGGGACTAGCGCTAACAATGAGCAGTTCTTC

abundance: NA
d_gene: NA
v_gene: TRBV9
j_gene: TRBJ2-1
CDR3aa: CASSPSGNSYNEQFF
CDR3nt: TGTGCCAGCAGCCCATCGGGGAACTCCTACAATGAGCAGTTCTTC

abundance: NA
d_gene: NA
v_gene: TRBV15
j_gene: TRBJ2-5
CDR3aa: CATSREKWVETQYF
CDR3nt: TGTGCCACCAGCAGAGAAAAGTGGGTAGAGACCCAGTACTTC

abundance: NA
d_gene: NA
v_gene: TRBV4-2
j_gene: TRBJ2-7
CDR3aa: CASSQGGGASYEQYF
CDR3nt: TGTGCCAGCAGCCAAGGAGGAGGGGCCTCCTACGAGCAGTACTTC

abundance: NA
d_gene: TRBD1
v_gene: TRBV6-6
j_gene: TRBJ2-7
CDR3aa: CASGHRQGAYEQYF
CDR3nt: TGTGCCAGCGGACACCGACAGGGAGCCTACGAGCAGTACTTC

abundance: NA
d_gene: NA
v_gene: TRBV5-1
j_gene: TRBJ2-2
CDR3aa: CASSTTPFTGELFF
CDR3nt: TGCGCCAGCAGCACGACCCCTTTCACCGGGGAGCTGTTTTTT

abundance: NA
d_gene: NA
v_gene: TRBV10-3
j_gene: TRBJ1-1
CDR3aa: CAIQELMNTEAFF
CDR3nt: TGTGCCATCCAGGAATTAATGAACACTGAAGCTTTCTTT